This T cell receptor (beta chain) comes out of a study of blood T cell repertoires in COVID-19. The wider study: T cells, B-cell-depleted T cells, or PBMCs provided the cDNA or gDNA that served as material.

TCRdb's table, derived via immunoSEQ multiplex PCR, lists solely in-frame clones and lacks some. The sample shows around 700,000 clones, more than 80% of them seen only once. CDR1 and CDR2 (germline): SGHNT, YENEEA. V was shortened by 5 bases and J by 4 bases, with 14 bases between the two germline ends. The CDR3 has 14 amino acids. The sequencing sample was made of peripheral blood. The clonotype originates from a woman under 30 with acute or convalescent COVID-19. V gene TRBV11-3 combines with J gene TRBJ2-5; the D gene is possibly TRBD1 (6 bases). The CDR3 region is CASSPYSGAETQYF. The DNA of the CDR3 is TGTGCCAGCAGCCCTTACTCAGGGGCAGAGACCCAGTACTTC.